What follows are 10 T cell receptor beta chains derived from one specimen sequenced in a study of blood T cell repertoires in COVID-19. Assay: immunoSEQ multiplex PCR; the TCRdb copy retains only in-frame clones and omits some. The sample includes 83,000 or so clones, about 87% of them seen just once. Input material: peripheral blood. These receptors were taken from a man older than 75 with active or convalescent COVID-19.

This sequence joins TRBV7-2 and TRBJ1-2; D is possibly TRBD1 (5 bases). This CDR3 region has 14 residues. Trimming took 4 bases from V and 4 from J, leaving 13 bases between them. Germline CDR1 is SGHTA and CDR2 is FQGNSA. CDR3: CASSSREASYGYTF. The CDR3 DNA reads as TGTGCCAGCAGCTCCAGGGAGGCTAGCTATGGCTACACCTTC.

J is TRBJ2-1 and V is TRBV7-2; perhaps TRBD2 as D (6 bases). Germline assignment: CDR1 SGHTA and CDR2 FQGNSA. CDR3 length: 14 residues. This chain's CDR3 is CATTWGLDYNEQFF. The CDR3 DNA reads TGTGCTACAACTTGGGGACTTGACTACAATGAGCAGTTCTTC.

The chain is built from TRBV5-8 and TRBJ1-5; no firm D call. Germline assignment: CDR1 SGHTS and CDR2 YDEGEE. This CDR3 has 13 amino acids. The ends were cut back, 4 bases at V and 4 bases at J, with 9 bases in the middle. The CDR3 sequence is CASSLVGNQPQHF. CDR3 bases: TGTGCCAGCAGCCTAGTCGGGAATCAGCCCCAGCATTTT. The entire variable domain, with the rest obtained from reference TRBV5-8 and TRBJ1-5, is as follows: EAGVTQSPTHLIKTRGQQATLRCSPISGHTSVYWYQQALGLGLQFLLWYDEGEERNRGNFPPRFSGRQFPNYSSELNVNALELEDSALYLCASSLVGNQPQHFGDGTRLSIL.

The CDR3 spells CASSPFSRGNEQFF. The CDR3, as DNA: TGTGCCAGCAGCCCGTTTAGCAGGGGCAATGAGCAGTTCTTC. The chain carries TRBV7-3 and TRBJ2-1; weak D call: TRBD1 (6 bases). V was trimmed by 5 bases and J by 6 bases, leaving 14 bases between them. This CDR3 spans 14 amino acids. Germline V gene data show CDR1 as SGHTA and CDR2 as FQGTGA.

This clone was counted only a few times. V usage is TRBV11-2 and J usage is TRBJ2-3; TRBD2 matches 9 bases. The junction had 9 bases not matched to a gene; V was cut back by 5 bases and J by 0 bases. CDR3 size: 17 residues. Germline assignment: CDR1 SGHAT and CDR2 FQNNGV. CDR3 amino acids: CASSAGLALGSTDTQYF. Written as DNA, the CDR3 is TGTGCCAGCAGCGCCGGACTAGCGTTGGGGAGCACAGATACGCAGTATTTT.

The J gene is TRBJ1-1, the V gene TRBV7-9, with 8 bases that match TRBD1. J was trimmed by 5 bases and V by 5 bases; bases with no gene match: 13. The CDR3 contains 16 residues. Germline assignment: CDR1 SEHNR and CDR2 FQNEAQ (reference sequence). CDR3 DNA: TGTGCCAGCAGCCTAATAAAAGGACAGGGTACGACTGAAGCTTTCTTT. Protein product: CASSLIKGQGTTEAFF.

V usage is TRBV6-5 and J usage is TRBJ2-1; TRBD2 matches 8 bases. CDR1 is MNHEY, CDR2 SVGAGI, per germline. CDR3 length equals 15 residues. With V trimmed by 6 bases and J by 5 bases, 9 bases remained unmatched. The CDR3 nucleotides are TGTGCCAGCAGGCGTACTAGCGGCTGGAACAATGAGCAGTTCTTC. Translation: CASRRTSGWNNEQFF.

V gene TRBV6-1 combines with J gene TRBJ2-3, with D possibly matching TRBD2 (7 bases). The CDR3 length is 14 residues. Per germline, CDR1 MNHNS and CDR2 SASEGT. V was trimmed by 3 bases and J by 7 bases, leaving 14 bases between them. CDR3 in amino acids: CASSEGRGGNTQYF. For the CDR3, the DNA is TGTGCCAGCAGTGAGGGGAGGGGGGGGAATACGCAGTATTTT.

The rearrangement links TRBV6-1 to TRBJ1-2, with D unresolved. Germline CDR1 and CDR2: MNHNS and SASEGT. The CDR3 totals 13 residues. With 0 bases removed from V and 3 bases from J, the gap between germline ends came to 5 bases. CDR3 sequence: CASSEARYYGYTF. Here the CDR3 DNA reads TGTGCCAGCAGTGAAGCGAGATACTATGGCTACACCTTC.

This chain links TRBV10-2 with TRBJ2-3, with D perhaps TRBD2 (6 bases). The V end was cut by 4 bases, the J end by 0 bases, with 14 bases between. The CDR3 spans 16 residues. CDR1 WSHSY and CDR2 SAAADI come from the germline V gene. The DNA for the CDR3 is TGCGCCAGCAGTGCTTTTGGTAGCGGAAGCACAGATACGCAGTATTTT. Translation gives CASSAFGSGSTDTQYF.